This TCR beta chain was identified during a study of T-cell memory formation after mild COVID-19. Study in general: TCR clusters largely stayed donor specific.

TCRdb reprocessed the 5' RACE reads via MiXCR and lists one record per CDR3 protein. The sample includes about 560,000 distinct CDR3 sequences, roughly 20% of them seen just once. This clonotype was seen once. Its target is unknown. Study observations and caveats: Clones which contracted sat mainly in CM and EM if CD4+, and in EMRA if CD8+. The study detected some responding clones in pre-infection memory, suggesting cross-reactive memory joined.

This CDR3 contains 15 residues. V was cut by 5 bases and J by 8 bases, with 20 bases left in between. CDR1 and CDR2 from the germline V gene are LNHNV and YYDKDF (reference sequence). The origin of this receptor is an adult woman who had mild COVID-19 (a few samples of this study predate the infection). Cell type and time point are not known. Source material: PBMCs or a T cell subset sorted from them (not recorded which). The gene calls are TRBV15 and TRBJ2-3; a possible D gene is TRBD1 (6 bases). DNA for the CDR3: TGTGCCACCAGCGAGAGGCAGGGGTTCAGTGGTACGCAGTATTTT. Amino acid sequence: CATSERQGFSGTQYF.